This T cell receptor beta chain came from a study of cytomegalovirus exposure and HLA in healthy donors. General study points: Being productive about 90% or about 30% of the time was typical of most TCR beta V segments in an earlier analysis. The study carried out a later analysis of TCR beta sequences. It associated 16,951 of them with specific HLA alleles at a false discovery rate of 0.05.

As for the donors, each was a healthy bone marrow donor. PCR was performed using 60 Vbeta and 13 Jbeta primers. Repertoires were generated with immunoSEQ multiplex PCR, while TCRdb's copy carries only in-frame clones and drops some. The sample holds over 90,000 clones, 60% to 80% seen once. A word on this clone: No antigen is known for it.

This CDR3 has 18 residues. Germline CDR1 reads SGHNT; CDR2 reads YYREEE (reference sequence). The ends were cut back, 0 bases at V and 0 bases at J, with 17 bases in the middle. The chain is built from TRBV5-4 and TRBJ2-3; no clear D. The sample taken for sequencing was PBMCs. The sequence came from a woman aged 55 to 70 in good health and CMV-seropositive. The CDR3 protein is CASSLDTWAAASTDTQYF. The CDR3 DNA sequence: TGTGCCAGCAGCTTGGATACCTGGGCAGCTGCTAGCACAGATACGCAGTATTTT.